This TCR beta chain emerged from a study of beta chain features in type 1 diabetes. Points from the study as a whole: TCRB CDR3s were moderately but significantly shorter in Type 1 diabetes patients in all four CD4+ subsets.

Expressed TCRB transcripts got sequenced, as all isolated RNA was reverse transcribed. Clones were sequenced by immunoSEQ multiplex PCR, and TCRdb holds only the in-frame ones, with some missing. This table has 600,000 to 700,000 clones, around 15% appearing once. This clone was seen a few times. Its antigen is undetermined. The sequenced material came from naive CD4+ T cells from blood. This TCR was recovered from a young man with type 1 diabetes.

In nucleotides, the CDR3 is TGTGCCAGTAAGGGACAGGGGAAATCCTACGTAGAGCAGTACTTC. Its translation: CASKGQGKSYVEQYF. The rearrangement links TRBV19 to TRBJ2-7; 10 bases line up with TRBD1. Germline CDR1 LNHDA, CDR2 SQIVND (reference sequence). V shed 7 bases and J 7 bases; nucleotides not matched to a gene: 13. The CDR3 is 15 amino acids.